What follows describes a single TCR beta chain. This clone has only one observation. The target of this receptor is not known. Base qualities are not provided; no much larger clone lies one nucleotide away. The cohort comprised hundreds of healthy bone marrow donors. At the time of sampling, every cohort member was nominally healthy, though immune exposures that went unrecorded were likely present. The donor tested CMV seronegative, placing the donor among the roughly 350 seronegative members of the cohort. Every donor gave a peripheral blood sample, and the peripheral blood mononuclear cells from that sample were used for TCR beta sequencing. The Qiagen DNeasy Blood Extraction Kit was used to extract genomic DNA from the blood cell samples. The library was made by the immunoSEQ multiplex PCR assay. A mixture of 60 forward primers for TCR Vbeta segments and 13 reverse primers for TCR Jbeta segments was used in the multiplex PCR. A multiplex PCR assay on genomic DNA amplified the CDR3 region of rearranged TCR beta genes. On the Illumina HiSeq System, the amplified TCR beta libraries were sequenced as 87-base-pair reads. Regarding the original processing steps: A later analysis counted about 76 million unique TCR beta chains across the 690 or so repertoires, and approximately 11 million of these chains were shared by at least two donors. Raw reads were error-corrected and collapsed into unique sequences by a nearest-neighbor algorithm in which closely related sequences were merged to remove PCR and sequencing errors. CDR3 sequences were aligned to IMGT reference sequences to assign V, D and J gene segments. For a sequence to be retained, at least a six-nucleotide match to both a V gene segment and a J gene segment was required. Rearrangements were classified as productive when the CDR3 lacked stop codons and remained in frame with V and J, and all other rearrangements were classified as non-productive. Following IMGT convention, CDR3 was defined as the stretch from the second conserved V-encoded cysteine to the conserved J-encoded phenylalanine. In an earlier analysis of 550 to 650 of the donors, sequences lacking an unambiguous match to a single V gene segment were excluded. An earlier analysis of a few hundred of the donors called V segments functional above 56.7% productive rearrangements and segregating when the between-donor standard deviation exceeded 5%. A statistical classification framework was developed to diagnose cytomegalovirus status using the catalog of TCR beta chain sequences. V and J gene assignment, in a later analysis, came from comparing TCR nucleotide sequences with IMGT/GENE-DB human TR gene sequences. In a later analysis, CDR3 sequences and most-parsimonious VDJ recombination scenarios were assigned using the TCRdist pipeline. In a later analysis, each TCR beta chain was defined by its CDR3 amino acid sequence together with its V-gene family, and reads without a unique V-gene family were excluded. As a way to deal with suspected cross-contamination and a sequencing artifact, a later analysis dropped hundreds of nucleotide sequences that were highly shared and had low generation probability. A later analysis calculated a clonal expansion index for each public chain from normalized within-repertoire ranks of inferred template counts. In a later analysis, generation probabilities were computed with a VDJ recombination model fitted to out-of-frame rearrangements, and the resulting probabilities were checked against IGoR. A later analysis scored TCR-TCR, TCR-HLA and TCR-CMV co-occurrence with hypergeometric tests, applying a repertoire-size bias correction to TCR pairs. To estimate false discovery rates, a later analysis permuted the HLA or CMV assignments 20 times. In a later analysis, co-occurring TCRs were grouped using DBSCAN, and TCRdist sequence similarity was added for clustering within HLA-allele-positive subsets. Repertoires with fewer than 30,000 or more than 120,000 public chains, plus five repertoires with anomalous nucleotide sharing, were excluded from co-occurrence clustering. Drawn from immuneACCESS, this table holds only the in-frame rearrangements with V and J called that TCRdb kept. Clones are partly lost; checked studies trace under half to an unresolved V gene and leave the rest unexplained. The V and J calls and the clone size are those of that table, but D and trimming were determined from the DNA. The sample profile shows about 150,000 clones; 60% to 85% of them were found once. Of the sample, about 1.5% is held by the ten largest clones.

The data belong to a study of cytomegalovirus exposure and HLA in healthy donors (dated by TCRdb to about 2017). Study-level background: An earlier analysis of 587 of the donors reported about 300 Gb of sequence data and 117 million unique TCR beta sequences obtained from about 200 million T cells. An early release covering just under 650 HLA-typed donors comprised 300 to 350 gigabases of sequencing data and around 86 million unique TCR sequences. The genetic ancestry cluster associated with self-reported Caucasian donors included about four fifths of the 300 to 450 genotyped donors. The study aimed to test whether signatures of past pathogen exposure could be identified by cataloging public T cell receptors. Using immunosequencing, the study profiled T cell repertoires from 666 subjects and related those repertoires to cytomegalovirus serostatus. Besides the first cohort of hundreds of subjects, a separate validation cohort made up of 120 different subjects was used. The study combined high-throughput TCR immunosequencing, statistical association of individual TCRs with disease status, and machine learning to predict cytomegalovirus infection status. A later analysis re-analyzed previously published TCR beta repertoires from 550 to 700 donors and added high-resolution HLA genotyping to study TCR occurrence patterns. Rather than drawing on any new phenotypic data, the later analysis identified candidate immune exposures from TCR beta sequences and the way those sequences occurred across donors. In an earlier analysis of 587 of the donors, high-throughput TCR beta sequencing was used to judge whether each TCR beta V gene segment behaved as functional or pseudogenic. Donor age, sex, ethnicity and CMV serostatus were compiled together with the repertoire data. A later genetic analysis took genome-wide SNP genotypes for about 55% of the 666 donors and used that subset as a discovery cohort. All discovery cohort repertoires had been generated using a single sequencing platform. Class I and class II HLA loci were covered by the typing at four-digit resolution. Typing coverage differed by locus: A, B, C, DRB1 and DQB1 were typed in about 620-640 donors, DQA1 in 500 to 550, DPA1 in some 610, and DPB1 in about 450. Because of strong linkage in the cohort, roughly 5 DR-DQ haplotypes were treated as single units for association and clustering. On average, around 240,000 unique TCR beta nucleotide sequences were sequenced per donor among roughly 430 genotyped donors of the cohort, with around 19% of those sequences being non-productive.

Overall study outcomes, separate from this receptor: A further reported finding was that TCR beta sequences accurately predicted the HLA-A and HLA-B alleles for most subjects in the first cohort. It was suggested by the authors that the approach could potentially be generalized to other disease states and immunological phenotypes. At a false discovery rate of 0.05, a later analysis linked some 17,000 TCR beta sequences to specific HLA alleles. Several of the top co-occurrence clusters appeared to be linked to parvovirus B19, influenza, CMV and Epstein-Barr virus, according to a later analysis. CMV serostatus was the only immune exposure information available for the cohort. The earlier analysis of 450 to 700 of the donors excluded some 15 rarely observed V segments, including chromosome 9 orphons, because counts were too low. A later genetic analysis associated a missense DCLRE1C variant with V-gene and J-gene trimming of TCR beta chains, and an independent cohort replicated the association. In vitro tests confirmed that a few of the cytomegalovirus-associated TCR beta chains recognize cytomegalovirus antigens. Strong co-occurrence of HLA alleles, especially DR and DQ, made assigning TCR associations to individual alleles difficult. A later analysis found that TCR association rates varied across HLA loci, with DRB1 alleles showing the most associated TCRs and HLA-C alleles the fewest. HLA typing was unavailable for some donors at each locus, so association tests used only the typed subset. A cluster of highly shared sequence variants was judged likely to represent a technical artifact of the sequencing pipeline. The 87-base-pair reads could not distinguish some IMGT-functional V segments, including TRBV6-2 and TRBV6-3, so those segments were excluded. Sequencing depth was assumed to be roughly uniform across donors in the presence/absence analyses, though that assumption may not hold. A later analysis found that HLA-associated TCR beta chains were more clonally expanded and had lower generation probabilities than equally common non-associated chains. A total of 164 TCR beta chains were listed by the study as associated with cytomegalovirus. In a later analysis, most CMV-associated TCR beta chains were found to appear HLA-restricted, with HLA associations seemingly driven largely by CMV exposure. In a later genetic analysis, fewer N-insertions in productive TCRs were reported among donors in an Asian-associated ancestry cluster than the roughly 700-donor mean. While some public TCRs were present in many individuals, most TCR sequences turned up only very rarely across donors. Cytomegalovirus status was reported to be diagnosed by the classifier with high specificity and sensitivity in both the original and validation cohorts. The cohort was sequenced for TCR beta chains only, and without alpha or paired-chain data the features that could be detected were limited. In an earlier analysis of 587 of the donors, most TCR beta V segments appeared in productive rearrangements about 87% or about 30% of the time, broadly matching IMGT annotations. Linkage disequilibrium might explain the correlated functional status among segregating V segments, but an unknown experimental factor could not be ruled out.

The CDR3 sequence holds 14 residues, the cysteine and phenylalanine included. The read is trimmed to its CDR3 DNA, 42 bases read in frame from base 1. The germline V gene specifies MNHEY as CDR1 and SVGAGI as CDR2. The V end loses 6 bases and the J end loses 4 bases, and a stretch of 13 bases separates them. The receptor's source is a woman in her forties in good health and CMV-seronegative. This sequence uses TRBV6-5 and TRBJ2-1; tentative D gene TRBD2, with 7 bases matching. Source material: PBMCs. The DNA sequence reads TGTGCCAGCAGCGAAGGGGGGGTATACAATGAGCAGTTCTTC. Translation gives CASSEGGVYNEQFF.